What follows are 29 T cell receptor beta chains derived from one specimen sequenced in a study of blood T cell repertoires in COVID-19 (dated by TCRdb to about 2020). Library prep was done by the immunoSEQ multiplex PCR assay. TCRdb obtained this table from immuneACCESS and retained in-frame rearrangements with V and J assigned. These tables miss some clones; where compared with another copy, unresolved V genes account for less than half of the shortfall, and the remainder is unexplained. The sample table contains some 140,000 clones; only one count was recorded for 75% to 80% of them. The top ten clones comprise about 1.8% of the sample. Material for sequencing was peripheral blood. The receptors here all came from a man older than 75 with acute or convalescent COVID-19.

This clone occurred a few times. V is TRBV6-5 and J is TRBJ2-1; 8 bases match TRBD2. The junction had 5 bases not matched to a gene; V was cut back by 8 bases and J by 2 bases. The CDR3 extends over 14 amino acids. Germline V lookup: CDR1 MNHEY, CDR2 SVGAGI. This CDR3 reads CASRPAGAYNEQFF. DNA for the CDR3: TGTGCCAGCCGGCCAGCGGGGGCCTACAATGAGCAGTTCTTC.

This chain uses TRBV7-2 with TRBJ2-1; TRBD1 aligns across 8 bases. V lost 6 bases and J lost 3; bases outside the gene matches: 7. The CDR3 consists of 15 residues. CDR1 and CDR2 from the germline V gene are SGHTA and FQGNSA. In DNA, the CDR3 is TGTGCCAGCAGGGTTTGGGGACAGGACTACAATGAGCAGTTCTTC. This translates into CASRVWGQDYNEQFF.

The chain combines TRBV30 with TRBJ2-7; tentatively, D is TRBD1 (6 bases). The CDR3 sequence is 11 residues long. The V end lost 3 bases, the J end lost 6 bases, and 9 bases lay between the germline ends. Per germline, CDR1 GTSNPN and CDR2 SVGIG (reference sequence). CDR3 DNA: TGTGCCTGGAGGACAGGTGGCGAGCAGTACTTC. Amino acid sequence: CAWRTGGEQYF.

The chain recombines TRBV3-1 (or the pseudogene TRBV3-2) with TRBJ2-1, with a tentative D call TRBD1 (6 bases). CDR1 is LGHDT and CDR2 is YNNKEL in the germline V gene (reference sequence). The CDR3 spans 15 residues. Trimming took off 2 bases at V and 3 bases at J, with 11 bases between the two ends. CDR3 in DNA: TGTGCCAGCAGCCAACAACCGGGACACTACAATGAGCAGTTCTTC. Amino acid sequence: CASSQQPGHYNEQFF.

The V gene is TRBV7-2, the J gene TRBJ2-1, with 11 bases aligning to TRBD2. Germline-derived CDR1 and CDR2 are SGHTA and FQGNSA. The ends lost 1 base at V and 3 bases at J; junction bases unmatched: 11. The CDR3 extends over 19 amino acids. The CDR3 sequence: CASSLDFRLAGGHYNEQFF. DNA for the CDR3: TGTGCCAGCAGCTTAGATTTCCGGCTAGCGGGGGGTCACTACAATGAGCAGTTCTTC. The full variable domain, rest sourced from reference TRBV7-2 and TRBJ2-1, is GAGVSQSPSNKVTEKGKDVELRCDPISGHTALYWYRQSLGQGLEFLIYFQGNSAPDKSGLPSDRFSAERTGGSVSTLTIQRTQQEDSAVYLCASSLDFRLAGGHYNEQFFGPGTRLTVL.

In its sample, this clone was seen a few times. The J gene is TRBJ2-5, the V gene TRBV7-9, with D hard to call. There are 13 residues in the CDR3. The germline V gene has CDR1 SEHNR and CDR2 FQNEAQ (reference sequence). The V end was cut by 4 bases, the J end by 2 bases, with 8 bases between. The CDR3 DNA reads as TGTGCCAGCAGCTCCCCCCGGCAAGAGACCCAGTACTTC. Translating it yields CASSSPRQETQYF.

This clone was observed a few times. CDR3 DNA: TGCGCCAGCAGCCCGTTTGGGGCGAACACTGAAGCTTTCTTT. It codes for CASSPFGANTEAFF. This chain links TRBV5-1 with TRBJ1-1; TRBD1 is a possible D gene (5 bases). V lost 4 bases and J lost 1, with 11 bases in between. Germline CDR1 and CDR2: SGHRS and YFSETQ. CDR3 length: 14 residues.

The gene calls are TRBV5-1 and TRBJ2-5; 7 positions match TRBD1. Trimming at V came to 4 bases and at J to 0 bases, leaving 6 bases not matched to a gene. The CDR3 runs to 15 residues. The V gene's germline CDR1 is SGHRS and CDR2 YFSETQ. The CDR3 is CASSPRDRDQETQYF. Written as DNA, the CDR3 is TGCGCCAGCAGCCCAAGAGACAGGGACCAAGAGACCCAGTACTTC. The full variable domain, with the rest looked up from reference TRBV5-1 and TRBJ2-5, is KAGVTQTPRYLIKTRGQQVTLSCSPISGHRSVSWYQQTPGQGLQFLFEYFSETQRNKGNFPGRFSGRQFSNSRSEMNVSTLELGDSALYLCASSPRDRDQETQYFGPGTRLLVL.

V is TRBV12-5 and J is TRBJ2-1; TRBD1 might be the D (5 bases). Between the trimmed V and J ends, which lost 5 bases and 1 base, there was a span of 12 bases. Germline V lookup: CDR1 LGHNT, CDR2 FRNRAP. The CDR3 runs to 15 residues. In nucleotides, the CDR3 is TGTGCTAGTGGTCATACAGGAAAGTCCTACAATGAGCAGTTCTTC. It translates to CASGHTGKSYNEQFF.

About this clone: Other DNA sequences in this specimen translate into the identical CDR3. The chain has TRBV5-1 and TRBJ2-3, with 12 bases lining up with TRBD2. Germline values: CDR1 SGHRS, CDR2 YFSETQ. The CDR3 runs 16 residues. The V segment lost 4 bases and the J segment 0 bases; nucleotides outside the gene matches: 3. This CDR3 is CASSTGLAGSTDTQYF. The CDR3 nucleotides are TGCGCCAGCAGCACAGGACTAGCGGGGAGCACAGATACGCAGTATTTT.

The chain joins TRBV2 to TRBJ2-6, with 7 bases matching TRBD1. Germline values: CDR1 SNHLY, CDR2 FYNNEI. J gave up 0 bases and V 2 bases, and 13 bases lay outside the gene matches. This CDR3 has 20 amino acids. The CDR3 DNA is TGTGCCAGCAGTGAAAGAGACAGGGCCCCAAGCCCCTCTGGGGCCAACGTCCTGACTTTC. It codes for CASSERDRAPSPSGANVLTF.

This clone appeared a few times. The chain recombines TRBV12-5 with TRBJ2-7; possible D gene TRBD1, 5 bases. Between the trimmed V and J ends, which lost 1 base and 2 bases, there was a span of 12 bases. CDR1 is LGHNT, CDR2 FRNRAP, per germline. The CDR3 is 15 amino acids. The CDR3 spells CASGLAQDTPYEQYF. In nucleotides, the CDR3 is TGTGCTAGTGGTTTGGCCCAGGACACCCCCTACGAGCAGTACTTC.

The gene calls are TRBV11-3 and TRBJ1-1, with a tentative D call TRBD1 (5 bases). Germline loops: CDR1 SGHNT, CDR2 YENEEA. Trimming removed 5 bases at V and 5 bases at J, with 15 bases between. This CDR3 spans 14 amino acids. CDR3 nucleotides: TGTGCCAGCAGCCGCCTCCGGGGGGGGACTGAAGCTTTCTTT. Its translation is CASSRLRGGTEAFF.

Only one count was recorded for this clone. The J gene is TRBJ2-7, the V gene TRBV20-1; TRBD2 aligns across 13 bases. CDR1 and CDR2 (germline): DFQATT, SNEGSKA (reference sequence). V lost 3 bases and J lost 3; bases outside the gene matches: 5. The CDR3 extends over 15 amino acids. CDR3 bases: TGCAGTGCTAGTACAGGACTAGCGGGGGACTACGAGCAGTACGTC. Encoded protein: CSASTGLAGDYEQYV.

The chain carries TRBV5-5 and TRBJ2-1; 13 positions match TRBD2. The CDR3 contains 16 residues. Trimming removed 4 bases from V and 1 base from J; junction bases left unmatched: 2. CDR1 SGHKS and CDR2 YYEKEE come from the germline V gene (reference sequence). This CDR3 reads CASSRLAGGSYNEQFF. Here the CDR3 DNA reads TGTGCCAGCAGCAGACTAGCGGGGGGTTCCTACAATGAGCAGTTCTTC.

The J gene is TRBJ1-5, the V gene TRBV2, with 7 positions matching TRBD1. With V trimmed by 2 bases and J by 3 bases, 4 bases remained unmatched. The germline V gene encodes CDR1 SNHLY and CDR2 FYNNEI. This CDR3 has 15 amino acids. The CDR3 bases are TGTGCCAGCAGTGAATTGACAGGGATCAATCAGCCCCAGCATTTT. This encodes CASSELTGINQPQHF. Using reference TRBV2 and TRBJ1-5 for the parts outside the CDR3, the full variable domain is EPEVTQTPSHQVTQMGQEVILRCVPISNHLYFYWYRQILGQKVEFLVSFYNNEISEKSEIFDDQFSVERPDGSNFTLKIRSTKLEDSAMYFCASSELTGINQPQHFGDGTRLSIL.

This clone was detected only a few times. The chain couples TRBV18 to TRBJ1-2, with D perhaps TRBD1 (6 bases). The germline V gene encodes CDR1 KGHSH and CDR2 LQKENI. CDR3 length: 14 amino acids. V lost 3 bases, J lost 1 base, and 9 bases lay in between. The CDR3 bases are TGTGCCAGCTCACCCCGGACAGATAACTATGGCTACACCTTC. Translation: CASSPRTDNYGYTF.

This clone was recorded only once. The chain carries TRBV5-1 and TRBJ2-5; 10 nucleotides align to TRBD1. Trimming took 4 bases from V and 0 from J; bases not matched to a gene: 6. Per germline, CDR1 SGHRS and CDR2 YFSETQ. This CDR3 is built from 16 residues. CDR3 nucleotides: TGCGCCAGCAGCGCCTTGGACAGGGGGAACCAAGAGACCCAGTACTTC. Its translation: CASSALDRGNQETQYF.

The V and J genes are TRBV11-2 and TRBJ1-2; D is undetermined. Trimming stripped 3 bases from V and 1 base from J, with 9 bases between. Germline V gene sequence: CDR1 SGHAT, CDR2 FQNNGV. The CDR3 extends over 14 amino acids. The CDR3 region is CASSLSVLNYGYTF. Here the CDR3 DNA reads TGTGCCAGCAGCTTGTCGGTACTTAACTATGGCTACACCTTC.

This sequence joins TRBV6-6 and TRBJ2-7, with D maybe TRBD1 (6 bases). The CDR3 is 11 amino acids. V dropped 11 bases and J dropped 3 bases, with 11 bases sitting between them. CDR1 is MNHNY, CDR2 SVGAGI, per germline (reference sequence). DNA for the CDR3: TGTGCCGCAGGGGTGGGCTACGAGCAGTACGTC. As protein: CAAGVGYEQYV.

The chain recombines TRBV23-1 with TRBJ1-6, with TRBD1 as a possible D gene (6 bases). TRBV23-1 is an ORF, with its function uncertain. V lost 4 bases to trimming and J lost 8 bases, with 15 bases between them. CDR3 length equals 15 residues. CDR3 bases: TGCGCCAGCAGTCGCGAGGGCCAGGGGTATTCACCCCTCCACTTT. Amino acid sequence: CASSREGQGYSPLHF.

This chain links TRBV11-2 with TRBJ1-2; maybe TRBD1 (6 bases). V lost 5 bases, J lost 8 bases, and 21 bases lay in between. Germline V gene sequence: CDR1 SGHAT, CDR2 FQNNGV. This CDR3 is 15 amino acids long. The CDR3 sequence: CASSEQGSATSGYTF. In nucleotides, the CDR3 is TGTGCCAGCAGCGAGCAGGGGTCCGCTACATCCGGCTACACCTTC. Variable domain in full (rest from reference TRBV11-2 and TRBJ1-2): EAGVAQSPRYKIIEKRQSVAFWCNPISGHATLYWYQQILGQGPKLLIQFQNNGVVDDSQLPKDRFSAERLKGVDSTLKIQPAKLEDSAVYLCASSEQGSATSGYTFGSGTRLTVV.

J is TRBJ1-5 and V is TRBV14, with D uncertain. Germline lookup yields CDR1 SGHDN and CDR2 FVKESK. The germline V and J ends were trimmed by 7 bases and 7 bases, with 17 bases remaining between them. This CDR3 spans 14 amino acids. CDR3 residues: CASTPSGGKQPQHF. CDR3 DNA: TGTGCCAGCACCCCCAGCGGAGGAAAGCAGCCCCAGCATTTT. The full variable domain, rest sourced from reference TRBV14 and TRBJ1-5, is EAGVTQFPSHSVIEKGQTVTLRCDPISGHDNLYWYRRVMGKEIKFLLHFVKESKQDESGMPNNRFLAERTGGTYSTLKVQPAELEDSGVYFCASTPSGGKQPQHFGDGTRLSIL.

The chain employs TRBV9 and TRBJ2-3; 11 bases agree with TRBD2. Trimming at V came to 4 bases and at J to 0 bases, leaving 13 bases not matched to a gene. This CDR3 has 19 residues. CDR1 and CDR2 (germline): SGDLS, YYNGEE. CDR3 residues: CASSFSFSGGVPSTDTQYF. The CDR3 region has the DNA TGTGCCAGCAGCTTCAGCTTTAGCGGGGGGGTCCCTAGCACAGATACGCAGTATTTT.

The chain carries TRBV6-6 and TRBJ1-1; 10 nucleotides match TRBD1. Germline V gives CDR1 MNHNY, CDR2 SVGAGI (reference sequence). CDR3 length equals 14 residues. V lost 6 bases, J lost 6 bases, and 7 bases stayed unmatched. As DNA, the CDR3 is TGTGCCAGCAGGGACAGGGGGGTAATGGCTGAAGCTTTCTTT. Its translation is CASRDRGVMAEAFF.

The chain carries TRBV7-9 and TRBJ2-3; 13 bases line up with TRBD2. Germline lookup yields CDR1 SEHNR and CDR2 FQNEAQ (reference sequence). The CDR3 totals 17 residues. With 0 bases clipped from V and 2 bases from J, the junction kept 2 bases outside the gene matches. The CDR3 DNA sequence: TGTGCCAGCAGCTTAGCCGGACTAGCGGGGGCCACAGATACGCAGTATTTT. Translating gives CASSLAGLAGATDTQYF.

This clone was counted at least ten times. The genes are TRBV7-9 and TRBJ2-3; 7 nucleotides line up with TRBD2. Germline V gene sequence: CDR1 SEHNR, CDR2 FQNEAQ (reference sequence). V trimming: 2 bases; J trimming: 4 bases; junction bases outside the gene matches: 3. The CDR3 is 14 residues long. The CDR3 protein is CASSLQGGADTQYF. The CDR3 coding sequence is TGTGCCAGCAGCTTACAGGGAGGGGCAGATACGCAGTATTTT.

The rearrangement uses TRBV10-2 and TRBJ1-2; a possible D gene is TRBD1 (6 bases). Between the trimmed V and J ends, which lost 4 bases and 8 bases, there was a span of 17 bases. CDR3 length equals 14 residues. Germline CDR1 and CDR2: WSHSY and SAAADI. The CDR3 here is CASSGTDRSHGYTF. Here the CDR3 DNA reads TGCGCCAGCAGTGGCACCGACAGGAGTCACGGCTACACCTTC.

The chain is built from TRBV24-1 and TRBJ1-6; 7 nucleotides line up with TRBD1. Germline V gene sequence: CDR1 KGHDR, CDR2 SFDVKD. V lost 3 bases, J lost 10 bases, and 5 bases stayed unmatched. The CDR3 has 14 amino acids. The CDR3 sequence is CATSDAGTASPLHF. The CDR3 nucleotides are TGTGCCACCAGTGATGCCGGGACAGCCTCACCCCTCCACTTT.